This TCR beta chain comes out of a study of control samples from healthy donors and cancer patients. Germline assignment: CDR1 LNHDA and CDR2 SQIVND (reference sequence). J gave up 3 bases and V 6 bases, and 8 bases lay outside the gene matches. The CDR3 runs 16 residues. Data came from immunoSEQ multiplex PCR; TCRdb stores just in-frame clones and leaves some out. The table includes about 160,000 clones, about 94% detected once. The sample consisted of blood. The chain couples TRBV19 to TRBJ1-1, with TRBD1 matching 12 bases. This clonotype was obtained from a woman aged 40 to 50 in good health. CDR3 loop: CASRARDRGRYTEAFF. CDR3 DNA sequence: TGTGCCAGTAGAGCCCGGGACAGGGGGCGGTACACTGAAGCTTTCTTT.